These 18 T cell receptor beta chains were sequenced from one sample in a study of T cells in Graves' hyperthyroidism and ophthalmopathy. The CDR3 regions of TCR beta were amplified from RNA transcripts. HTBI primers drove first-round RT-PCR of the TCR CDR3. TCRdb passed the multiplex PCR reads through MiXCR, listing each CDR3 protein once. The sample has hundreds of thousands of distinct CDR3 sequences; about a sixth are singletons. Sequencing was carried out using blood. These receptors all come from a woman aged 18-29 years with Graves' ophthalmopathy.

This clonotype showed up many times. The rearrangement uses TRBV7-9 and TRBJ2-3; 11 nucleotides agree with TRBD2. The V and J ends lost 3 bases and 4 bases, in that order; junction bases with no gene match: 3. This CDR3 is built from 15 residues. The V gene's germline CDR1 is SEHNR and CDR2 FQNEAQ (reference sequence). This CDR3 reads CASSFSSGGPDTQYF. The DNA for the CDR3 is TGTGCCAGCAGCTTCTCTAGCGGGGGGCCAGATACGCAGTATTTT.

Ten or more counts support this clonotype. J is TRBJ1-5 and V is TRBV18; D gene ambiguous. V was pared by 2 bases and J by 0 bases, with 5 bases between. Per the germline V gene, CDR1 is KGHSH and CDR2 is LQKENI. CDR3 length: 14 residues. Here the CDR3 reads CASSPEHSNQPQHF. In DNA, the CDR3 is TGTGCCAGCTCACCAGAACATAGCAATCAGCCCCAGCATTTT. Together with reference TRBV18 and TRBJ1-5, the CDR3 gives the full variable domain: NAGVMQNPRHLVRRRGQEARLRCSPMKGHSHVYWYRQLPEEGLKFMVYLQKENIIDESGMPKERFSAEFPKEGPSILRIQQVVRGDSAAYFCASSPEHSNQPQHFGDGTRLSIL.

At least ten counts were recorded for this clonotype. The chain carries TRBV5-1 and TRBJ1-1, with D tentatively TRBD1 (5 bases). The CDR3 runs to 14 residues. The ends were cut back, 4 bases at V and 5 bases at J, with 15 bases in the middle. The V gene's germline CDR1 is SGHRS and CDR2 YFSETQ. The CDR3 is CASSAGTGGTEAFF. Written as DNA, the CDR3 is TGCGCCAGCAGCGCCGGGACTGGAGGGACTGAAGCTTTCTTT.

This clonotype was recorded many times. The J gene is TRBJ1-2, the V gene TRBV18; maybe TRBD1 (5 bases). This CDR3 has 13 amino acids. CDR1 KGHSH and CDR2 LQKENI come from the germline V gene. V lost 5 bases, J lost 4 bases, and 11 bases lay in between. The chain's CDR3 is CASSTQGSYGYTF. Written as DNA, the CDR3 is TGTGCCAGCTCAACCCAGGGTTCCTATGGCTACACCTTC.

This clonotype was recorded at least ten times. V and J are TRBV5-1 and TRBJ2-7, with 11 bases identical to TRBD2. CDR1 and CDR2 from the germline V gene are SGHRS and YFSETQ. Germline trimming cut 4 bases from V and 3 bases from J; bases unmatched to any gene: 6. The CDR3 is 15 amino acids. The CDR3 protein is CASSLLAGDYYEQYF. CDR3 nucleotides: TGCGCCAGCAGCCTACTAGCGGGGGATTACTACGAGCAGTACTTC. The whole variable domain, remainder taken from reference TRBV5-1 and TRBJ2-7, is KAGVTQTPRYLIKTRGQQVTLSCSPISGHRSVSWYQQTPGQGLQFLFEYFSETQRNKGNFPGRFSGRQFSNSRSEMNVSTLELGDSALYLCASSLLAGDYYEQYFGPGTRLTVT.

This clonotype was recorded many times. The rearrangement joins TRBV9 to TRBJ2-7; possibly TRBD1 or TRBD2 for D (5 bases each). CDR3 length equals 14 residues. Per germline, CDR1 SGDLS and CDR2 YYNGEE. The germline V and J ends were trimmed by 0 bases and 4 bases, with 11 bases remaining between them. In nucleotides, the CDR3 is TGTGCCAGCAGCGTAGATGAGGGGTGGTACGAGCAGTACTTC. This encodes CASSVDEGWYEQYF.

Ten or more counts support this clonotype. V is TRBV12-3 or TRBV12-4 and J is TRBJ2-1; tentative D call: TRBD2 (6 bases). Trimming removed 6 bases at V and 4 bases at J, with 19 bases between. There are 16 residues in the CDR3. The CDR3 loop reads CASSRGSRLTYNEQFF. The DNA for the CDR3 is TGTGCCAGCAGCCGGGGGTCGCGCCTTACATACAATGAGCAGTTCTTC.

There are many counts of this clonotype. This chain connects TRBV2 to TRBJ2-7; weak D call: TRBD2 (5 bases). CDR3 size: 12 residues. V dropped 6 bases and J dropped 1 base, with 7 bases sitting between them. Germline-derived CDR1 and CDR2 are SNHLY and FYNNEI. CDR3 DNA sequence: TGTGCCAGCAGGGGAGAGTCCTACGAGCAGTACTTC. Translated: CASRGESYEQYF.

This clonotype has a count of ten or more. The chain has TRBV7-2 and TRBJ1-5; D might be TRBD1 (5 bases). Germline V gene sequence: CDR1 SGHTA, CDR2 FQGNSA. Trimming stripped 1 base from V and 7 bases from J, with 14 bases between. This CDR3 spans 15 amino acids. CDR3 region: CASSLESGSRQPQHF. The CDR3 DNA reads as TGTGCCAGCAGCTTAGAATCAGGGAGTAGGCAGCCCCAGCATTTT.

This clonotype was counted ten times or more. This sequence joins TRBV9 and TRBJ2-7; the match to TRBD2 covers 7 bases. The CDR3 is made up of 15 amino acids. Germline V gene lookup returns CDR1 SGDLS and CDR2 YYNGEE. V gave up 0 bases and J gave up 5 bases; unmatched junction bases: 8. CDR3 amino acids: CASSVDRGVGDEQYF. In DNA, the CDR3 is TGTGCCAGCAGCGTAGACCGGGGGGTTGGCGACGAGCAGTACTTC.

Ten or more counts support this clonotype. V gene TRBV10-3 combines with J gene TRBJ2-1, with TRBD2 matching over 7 bases. The junction had 5 bases not matched to a gene; V was cut back by 8 bases and J by 7 bases. The CDR3 has 12 amino acids. Germline V gene sequence: CDR1 ENHRY, CDR2 SYGVKD. CDR3 amino acids: CAIAGVGNEQFF. The CDR3 nucleotides read TGTGCCATCGCGGGAGTGGGAAATGAGCAGTTCTTC.

Regarding this clonotype: A much larger clone lies a single base off, so this may be a read error. V and J are TRBV20-1 and TRBJ2-5, with D perhaps matching TRBD1 or TRBD2 (6 bases each). Trimming cost V 3 bases and J 5 bases, with 13 bases left between them. The CDR3 extends over 13 amino acids. Per germline, CDR1 DFQATT and CDR2 SNEGSKA (reference sequence). The CDR3 is CSASPGAWETQYF. The CDR3 nucleotides are TGCAGTGCTAGCCCGGGGGCGTGGGAGACCCAGTACTTC.

This chain links TRBV19 with TRBJ2-5; D perhaps matches TRBD2 (5 bases). Per germline, CDR1 LNHDA and CDR2 SQIVND (reference sequence). The CDR3 is 17 amino acids. V lost 0 bases, J lost 2 bases, and 16 bases lay in between. The DNA for the CDR3 is TGTGCCAGTAGTATAGATCACGTAGGGCGGGTGCAAGAGACCCAGTACTTC. Translating gives CASSIDHVGRVQETQYF.

This clonotype was counted many times. CDR3 sequence reads: CAWSASRGGGNGYTF. CDR3 bases: TGTGCCTGGAGTGCCTCCCGAGGGGGAGGGAATGGCTACACCTTC. The gene calls are TRBV30 and TRBJ1-2; perhaps TRBD1 as D (6 bases). Germline CDR1 is GTSNPN and CDR2 is SVGIG (reference sequence). This CDR3 is built from 15 residues. Trimming took 1 base from V and 6 from J, leaving 18 bases between them.

Ten or more counts support this clonotype. The V and J genes are TRBV7-9 and TRBJ1-4, with 9 bases identical to TRBD1. This CDR3 is built from 17 residues. Germline assignment: CDR1 SEHNR and CDR2 FQNEAQ (reference sequence). J gave up 8 bases and V 5 bases, and 15 bases lay outside the gene matches. The CDR3 region has the DNA TGTGCCAGCAGCCCTGACAGGGGGAGATCCCTAAGGGAAAAACTGTTTTTT. As protein: CASSPDRGRSLREKLFF.

This clonotype was recorded a few times. A much larger clone is a single base away; this may be a read error. The chain links TRBV20-1 to TRBJ2-3; D is unresolved. V lost 5 bases and J 0 bases, leaving 3 bases between the germline ends. Germline CDR1 DFQATT, CDR2 SNEGSKA (reference sequence). CDR3 length: 11 amino acids. The CDR3 spells CSAGSTDTQYF. CDR3 coding DNA: TGCAGTGCTGGTAGCACAGATACGCAGTATTTT.

In this sample, this clonotype turned up many times. The chain carries TRBV7-8 and TRBJ1-6; tentatively, D is TRBD1 (6 bases). Per the germline V gene, CDR1 is SGHVS and CDR2 is FQNEAQ. Trimming removed 4 bases from V and 5 bases from J, with 15 bases in between. The CDR3 runs to 16 residues. CDR3 bases: TGTGCCAGCAGCTGGGGGGGGGGGCTGGATAATTCACCCCTCCACTTT. This gives the protein CASSWGGGLDNSPLHF.

This clonotype was found once. The V and J genes are TRBV9 and TRBJ1-1, with 10 bases lining up with TRBD1. This CDR3 has 15 amino acids. With 5 bases clipped from V and 7 bases from J, the junction kept 11 bases outside the gene matches. Germline CDR1 and CDR2: SGDLS and YYNGEE. The CDR3 spells CASSDPGQGSDEAFF. Here the CDR3 DNA reads TGTGCCAGCAGTGACCCGGGACAGGGGTCAGATGAAGCTTTCTTT.